The following is a T cell receptor beta chain sequence with its context. TCRdb's table, derived via immunoSEQ multiplex PCR, lists solely in-frame clones and lacks some. Here the sample spans over 65,000 clones, about 89% being singletons. Germline loops: CDR1 MNHEY, CDR2 SMNVEV (reference sequence). The CDR3 covers 15 residues. With 2 bases removed from V and 2 bases from J, the gap between germline ends came to 10 bases. The data belong to a study of T cell changes during pregnancy in multiple sclerosis. This clonotype was obtained from a female donor with multiple sclerosis, enrolled in a pregnancy study. This specimen was peripheral blood, taken in the first trimester of pregnancy. V usage is TRBV27 and J usage is TRBJ1-5; D gene uncertain. Here the CDR3 DNA reads TGTGCCAGCAGTTTACGGGGAAAGGGCAATCAGCCCCAGCATTTT. Translating gives CASSLRGKGNQPQHF.